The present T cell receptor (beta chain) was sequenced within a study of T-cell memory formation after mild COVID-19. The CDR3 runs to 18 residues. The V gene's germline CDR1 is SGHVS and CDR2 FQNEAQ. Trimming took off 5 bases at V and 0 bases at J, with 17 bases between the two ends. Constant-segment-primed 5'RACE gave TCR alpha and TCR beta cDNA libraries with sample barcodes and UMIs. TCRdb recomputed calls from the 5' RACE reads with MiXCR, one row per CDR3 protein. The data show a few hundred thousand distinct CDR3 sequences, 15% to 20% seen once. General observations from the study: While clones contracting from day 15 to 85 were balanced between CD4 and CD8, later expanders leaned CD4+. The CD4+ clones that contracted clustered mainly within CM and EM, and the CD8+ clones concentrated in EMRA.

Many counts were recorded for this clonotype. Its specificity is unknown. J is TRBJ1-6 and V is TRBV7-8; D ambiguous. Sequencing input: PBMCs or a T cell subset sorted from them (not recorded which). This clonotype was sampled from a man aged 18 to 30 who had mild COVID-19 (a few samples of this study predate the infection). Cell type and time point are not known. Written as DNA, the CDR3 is TGTGCCAGCAGCAATCCCATTACCGAGAGCTCCTATAATTCACCCCTCCACTTT. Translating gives CASSNPITESSYNSPLHF.